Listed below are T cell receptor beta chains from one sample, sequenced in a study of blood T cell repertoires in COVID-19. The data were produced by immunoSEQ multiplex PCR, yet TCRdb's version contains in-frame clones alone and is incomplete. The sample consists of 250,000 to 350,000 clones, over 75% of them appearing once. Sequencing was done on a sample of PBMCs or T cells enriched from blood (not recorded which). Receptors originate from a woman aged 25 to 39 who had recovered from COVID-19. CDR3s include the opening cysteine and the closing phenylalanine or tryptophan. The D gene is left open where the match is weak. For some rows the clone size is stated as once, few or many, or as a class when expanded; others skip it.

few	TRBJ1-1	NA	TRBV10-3	CASQGADGTEAFF	TGTGCCTCTCAAGGGGCGGATGGCACTGAAGCTTTCTTT
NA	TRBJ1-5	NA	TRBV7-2	CASSLGARGQPQHF	TGTGCCAGCAGCTTAGGGGCTAGGGGTCAGCCCCAGCATTTT
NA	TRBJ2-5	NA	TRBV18	CASSRSGYQETQYF	TGTGCCAGCTCACGGTCGGGGTACCAAGAGACCCAGTACTTC
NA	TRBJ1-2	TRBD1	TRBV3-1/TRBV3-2	CASSPQGARGYTF	TGTGCCAGCAGCCCCCAGGGGGCTAGGGGCTACACCTTC
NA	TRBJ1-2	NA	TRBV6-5	CASRRPTGDIYGYTF	TGTGCCAGCAGGCGACCGACAGGAGATATCTATGGCTACACCTTC
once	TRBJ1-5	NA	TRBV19	CASSIIRGSAQSQHF	TGTGCCAGTAGTATCATCCGGGGGTCCGCCCAGTCCCAGCATTTT
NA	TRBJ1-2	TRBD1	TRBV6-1	CASSESSGQGRGYTF	TGTGCCAGCAGTGAAAGTAGTGGACAGGGCCGTGGCTACACCTTC
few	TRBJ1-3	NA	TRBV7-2	CASSARTGNSGNTIYF	TGTGCCAGCAGCGCACGGACGGGAAACTCTGGAAACACCATATATTTT
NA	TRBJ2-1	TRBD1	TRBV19	CASSKPRDRGSYNEQFF	TGTGCCAGTAGCAAACCCCGGGACAGGGGCTCCTACAATGAGCAGTTCTTC
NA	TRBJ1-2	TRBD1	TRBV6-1	CASSETAYGRAGGNYGYTF	TGTGCCAGCAGTGAAACCGCTTACGGGCGGGCAGGGGGTAACTATGGCTACACCTTC
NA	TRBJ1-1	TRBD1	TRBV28	CASSSGGRVTEAFF	TGTGCCAGCAGTTCAGGGGGGCGGGTTACTGAAGCTTTCTTT
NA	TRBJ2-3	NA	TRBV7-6	CASSSQNTRGDDTQYF	TGTGCCAGCAGCTCACAAAATACACGCGGGGACGATACGCAGTATTTT
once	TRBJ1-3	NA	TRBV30	CACGTSSSGNTIYF	TGTGCCTGTGGGACTTCCAGCTCTGGAAACACCATATATTTT
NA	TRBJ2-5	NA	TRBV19	CASSRNGETQYF	TGTGCCAGTAGTAGAAATGGCGAGACCCAGTACTTC
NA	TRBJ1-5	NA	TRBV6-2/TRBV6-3	CASSLDSINQPQHF	TGTGCCAGCAGCCTCGACAGTATCAATCAGCCCCAGCATTTT
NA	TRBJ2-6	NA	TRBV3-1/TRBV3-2	CASSQDQAGANVLTF	TGTGCCAGCAGCCAAGATCAGGCTGGGGCCAACGTCCTGACTTTC
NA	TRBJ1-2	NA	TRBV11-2	CASSLGLNYGYTF	TGTGCCAGCAGCTTAGGACTTAACTATGGCTACACCTTC
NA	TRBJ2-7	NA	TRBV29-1	CSVAQGFYEQYF	TGCAGCGTTGCTCAGGGGTTCTACGAGCAGTACTTC
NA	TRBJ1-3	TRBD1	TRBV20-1	CSASAGTASGNTIYF	TGCAGTGCTAGTGCTGGGACAGCCTCTGGAAACACCATATATTTT
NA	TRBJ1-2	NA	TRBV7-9	CASSLAREYYGYTF	TGTGCCAGCAGCTTAGCAAGGGAGTACTATGGCTACACCTTC
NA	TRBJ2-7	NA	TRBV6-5	CASTVIQGRDYEQYF	TGTGCCAGCACCGTCATACAGGGCCGCGACTACGAGCAGTACTTC
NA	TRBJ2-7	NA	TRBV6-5	CATRGTLPYEQYF	TGTGCGACTCGAGGGACACTCCCCTACGAGCAGTACTTC